This entry lists 16 T cell receptor beta chains sequenced from one sample in a study of radiotherapy plus CTLA-4 blockade in lung cancer. Using immunoSEQ multiplex PCR, the repertoire was profiled, and TCRdb retains in-frame clones only, with some absent. The sample carries about 38,000 clones, around 85% recorded once. Material: peripheral blood, obtained from a patient treated with radiotherapy plus ipilimumab. Every receptor here comes from a human donor with non-small cell lung cancer whose response to radiotherapy plus ipilimumab could not be evaluated.

The chain is built from TRBV19 and TRBJ2-7; TRBD1 might be the D (7 bases). V was trimmed by 6 bases and J by 0 bases, leaving 12 bases between them. Germline assignment: CDR1 LNHDA and CDR2 SQIVND (reference sequence). This CDR3 has 14 amino acids. CDR3 nucleotides: TGTGCCAGTAGACCCCAGGGGGGCTCCTACGAGCAGTACTTC. Protein product: CASRPQGGSYEQYF. Together with reference TRBV19 and TRBJ2-7, the CDR3 gives the full variable domain: DGGITQSPKYLFRKEGQNVTLSCEQNLNHDAMYWYRQDPGQGLRLIYYSQIVNDFQKGDIAEGYSVSREKKESFPLTVTSAQKNPTAFYLCASRPQGGSYEQYFGPGTRLTVT.

This rearrangement joins TRBV7-8 to TRBJ1-2, with TRBD1 as a possible D gene (5 bases). V lost 1 base and J 7 bases, leaving 10 bases between the germline ends. The germline gives CDR1 SGHVS, CDR2 FQNEAQ. The CDR3 loop spans 13 amino acids. The DNA for the CDR3 is TGTGCCAGCAGCTTAGGGCAGGGTGGTGGCTACACCTTC. Amino acids: CASSLGQGGGYTF.

This chain links TRBV28 with TRBJ1-6, with 7 bases matching TRBD1. CDR1 and CDR2 (germline): MDHEN, SYDVKM. The V and J ends lost 5 bases and 6 bases, in that order; junction bases with no gene match: 7. CDR3 length: 15 residues. The CDR3 loop is CASSPLGTANSPLHF. The CDR3 DNA is TGTGCCAGCAGTCCCCTCGGGACAGCTAATTCACCCCTCCACTTT. Looking up the rest from reference TRBV28 and TRBJ1-6 gives the full variable domain: DVKVTQSSRYLVKRTGEKVFLECVQDMDHENMFWYRQDPGLGLRLIYFSYDVKMKEKGDIPEGYSVSREKKERFSLILESASTNQTSMYLCASSPLGTANSPLHFGNGTRLTVT.

The gene calls are TRBV7-2 and TRBJ2-4, with TRBD2 as a possible D gene (5 bases). Trimming shortened V by 5 bases and J by 11 bases, and 19 bases separated the two germline ends. Germline CDR1 is SGHTA and CDR2 is FQGNSA. The CDR3 has 14 residues. CDR3 nucleotide sequence: TGTGCCAGCAGCAACGGTCGCTTCGGGGTTTTTCAGTACTTC. Translated, it gives CASSNGRFGVFQYF.

The rearrangement joins TRBV7-8 to TRBJ1-3; a weak D match, TRBD1 (6 bases). Germline-derived CDR1 and CDR2 are SGHVS and FQNEAQ. The CDR3 loop spans 15 amino acids. The V end lost 4 bases, the J end lost 2 bases, and 12 bases lay between the germline ends. This CDR3 reads CASSWTAVPGNTIYF. As DNA, the CDR3 is TGTGCCAGCAGCTGGACAGCGGTCCCTGGAAACACCATATATTTT.

The J gene is TRBJ2-1, the V gene TRBV11-2; 7 positions agree with TRBD1. J lost 4 bases, V lost 5 bases, and 8 bases had no gene match. Germline CDR1 SGHAT, CDR2 FQNNGV. There are 15 residues in the CDR3. CDR3: CASSVTSTGYNEQFF. CDR3 DNA: TGTGCCAGCAGCGTCACCTCGACAGGGTACAATGAGCAGTTCTTC.

V is TRBV7-9 and J is TRBJ2-7; a weak D match, TRBD2 (6 bases). CDR3 length: 14 residues. V was trimmed by 5 bases and J by 4 bases, leaving 15 bases between them. CDR1 is SEHNR, CDR2 FQNEAQ, per germline (reference sequence). The CDR3 bases are TGTGCCAGCAGCCCCAACCTGGGGGGTTACGAGCAGTACTTC. As protein: CASSPNLGGYEQYF.

The chain couples TRBV7-2 to TRBJ2-7, with a possible D match to TRBD1 (5 bases). V lost 5 bases and J lost 7, with 18 bases in between. CDR3 size: 14 residues. Germline V gene sequence: CDR1 SGHTA, CDR2 FQGNSA. CDR3 DNA: TGTGCCAGCAGCCTGGTGGGGCCGGGCTGGGAGCAGTACTTC. This encodes CASSLVGPGWEQYF. Filled out from reference TRBV7-2 and TRBJ2-7, the complete variable domain reads GAGVSQSPSNKVTEKGKDVELRCDPISGHTALYWYRQSLGQGLEFLIYFQGNSAPDKSGLPSDRFSAERTGGSVSTLTIQRTQQEDSAVYLCASSLVGPGWEQYFGPGTRLTVT.

The chain carries TRBV4-1 and TRBJ1-5; D possibly corresponds to TRBD1 (6 bases). V was shortened by 0 bases and J by 3 bases, with 18 bases between the two germline ends. Germline V gene data show CDR1 as MGHRA and CDR2 as YSYEKL. This CDR3 is 18 amino acids long. The CDR3 coding sequence is TGCGCCAGCAGCCAAGACTTTAGGCGCCGGGACATCAATCAGCCCCAGCATTTT. Its protein is CASSQDFRRRDINQPQHF.

This chain links TRBV4-3 with TRBJ2-3; D is undetermined. The germline V gene encodes CDR1 LGHNA and CDR2 YSLEER. The CDR3 contains 17 residues. Trimming took 0 bases from V and 2 from J, leaving 15 bases between them. The CDR3 DNA follows: TGCGCCAGCAGCCAAGAGTGGATACGACTCTACACAGATACGCAGTATTTT. Translating it yields CASSQEWIRLYTDTQYF.

The chain carries TRBV7-9 and TRBJ2-7; tentative D call: TRBD1 (6 bases). V dropped 5 bases and J dropped 2 bases, with 16 bases sitting between them. This CDR3 has 15 residues. Germline values: CDR1 SEHNR, CDR2 FQNEAQ (reference sequence). CDR3: CASSPSSDSTYEQYF. The CDR3 DNA reads TGTGCCAGCAGCCCCTCGTCGGACAGCACCTACGAGCAGTACTTC.

J is TRBJ2-3 and V is TRBV9; D perhaps matches TRBD2 (6 bases). The V gene's germline CDR1 is SGDLS and CDR2 YYNGEE. The CDR3 has 16 residues. V dropped 4 bases and J dropped 2 bases, with 17 bases sitting between them. The CDR3 region is CASSTRGSGYTDTQYF. The DNA of the CDR3 is TGTGCCAGCAGCACCCGGGGTAGCGGATACACAGATACGCAGTATTTT. The variable domain in full, completed from reference TRBV9 and TRBJ2-3, reads DSGVTQTPKHLITATGQRVTLRCSPRSGDLSVYWYQQSLDQGLQFLIQYYNGEERAKGNILERFSAQQFPDLHSELNLSSLELGDSALYFCASSTRGSGYTDTQYFGPGTRLTVL.

This rearrangement joins TRBV11-3 to TRBJ2-2; 8 bases agree with TRBD1. The CDR3 extends over 17 amino acids. CDR1 and CDR2 (germline): SGHNT, YENEEA. J gave up 5 bases and V 0 bases, and 8 bases lay outside the gene matches. In nucleotides, the CDR3 is TGTGCCAGCAGCTTAGACAGCAGGACAGGGAGAACCGGGGAGCTGTTTTTT. Its translation is CASSLDSRTGRTGELFF.

The chain employs TRBV13 and TRBJ2-7; D not certain. CDR3 size: 15 residues. Germline lookup yields CDR1 PRHDT and CDR2 FYEKMQ (reference sequence). The V and J ends lost 4 bases and 6 bases respectively, with 19 bases between them. In DNA form, the CDR3 reads TGTGCCAGCAGCTCGAACCTTGAAAAGGCGGTCGAGCAGTACTTC. It encodes CASSSNLEKAVEQYF.

V usage is TRBV7-2 and J usage is TRBJ2-6, with D unresolved. Germline CDR1 reads SGHTA; CDR2 reads FQGNSA. V was pared by 3 bases and J by 0 bases, with 6 bases between. This CDR3 has 15 residues. The CDR3 DNA follows: TGTGCCAGCAGCTTCCCCAGCTCTGGGGCCAACGTCCTGACTTTC. This encodes CASSFPSSGANVLTF.

The chain joins TRBV29-1 to TRBJ1-1; 12 nucleotides line up with TRBD1. V was clipped by 7 bases and J by 6 bases; unmatched bases: 3. Germline lookup yields CDR1 SQVTM and CDR2 ANQGSEA. This CDR3 region has 12 residues. In DNA form, the CDR3 reads TGCAGCGGGGACAGGGGGCTCTCTGAAGCTTTCTTT. This translates into CSGDRGLSEAFF.